This T cell receptor beta chain was sequenced for a study of CD8+ T cells in alopecia areata. Study background: The SALT score measured affected scalp surface percentage in treated patients. Study-level results: Among the top 100, expanded CD8+ clones, as well as scalp clonality, were significantly decreased by tofacitinib. Mouse data revealed clearer TCR sharing than patient data did, a gap possibly tied to HLA.

This clone was seen more than once but under ten times. The antigen remains undetermined. The germline V and J ends were trimmed by 5 bases and 4 bases, with 12 bases remaining between them. Germline lookup yields CDR1 SGHTA and CDR2 FQGNSA. CDR3 size: 15 residues. The treatment was: oral pan-JAK inhibitor, 5-10 mg twice daily. The authors extracted RNA and reverse transcribed it into cDNA as the sequencing template. Measured with immunoSEQ multiplex PCR; TCRdb has only the in-frame clones, and not every one. The sample includes about 210,000 clones, less than 65% of them seen just once. This TCR derives from a human donor with alopecia areata. This material consisted of CD4+ T cells sorted from blood, taken at week 4, from a patient treated with tofacitinib. The rearrangement uses TRBV7-2 and TRBJ2-6, with a tentative D call TRBD1 (6 bases). The CDR3 DNA reads as TGTGCCAGCAGCACAGGACAGACCGGGGCCAACGTCCTGACTTTC. Amino acids: CASSTGQTGANVLTF. Looking up the rest from reference TRBV7-2 and TRBJ2-6 gives the full variable domain: GAGVSQSPSNKVTEKGKDVELRCDPISGHTALYWYRQSLGQGLEFLIYFQGNSAPDKSGLPSDRFSAERTGGSVSTLTIQRTQQEDSAVYLCASSTGQTGANVLTFGAGSRLTVL.